Described below is a single T cell receptor (beta chain) sequence and its context. These data belong to a study of blood T cell repertoires in COVID-19. Study in general: The analysed material was cDNA or gDNA that came from T cells, B-cell-depleted T cells, or PBMCs.

Methods used by the authors: Reference gene primers were amplified, and this amplification served to estimate nucleated cell counts. TCRdb keeps only in-frame clones here, not all; method: immunoSEQ multiplex PCR. V and J calls and clone size are copied from that table; D and trimming were computed from the DNA. The table shows 100,000 or so clones, with over 75% occurring only once. Per the germline V gene, CDR1 is ENHRY and CDR2 is SYGVKD. V lost 6 bases and J lost 3, with 14 bases in between. The CDR3 has 14 residues. Sequencing input: peripheral blood. This chain links TRBV10-3 with TRBJ1-1; possibly TRBD1 for D (6 bases). The clonotype comes from a woman older than 75 with acute or convalescent COVID-19. This chain's CDR3 is CAISGAGGHTEAFF. The CDR3 nucleotides are TGTGCCATCAGCGGGGCCGGGGGGCACACTGAAGCTTTCTTT.